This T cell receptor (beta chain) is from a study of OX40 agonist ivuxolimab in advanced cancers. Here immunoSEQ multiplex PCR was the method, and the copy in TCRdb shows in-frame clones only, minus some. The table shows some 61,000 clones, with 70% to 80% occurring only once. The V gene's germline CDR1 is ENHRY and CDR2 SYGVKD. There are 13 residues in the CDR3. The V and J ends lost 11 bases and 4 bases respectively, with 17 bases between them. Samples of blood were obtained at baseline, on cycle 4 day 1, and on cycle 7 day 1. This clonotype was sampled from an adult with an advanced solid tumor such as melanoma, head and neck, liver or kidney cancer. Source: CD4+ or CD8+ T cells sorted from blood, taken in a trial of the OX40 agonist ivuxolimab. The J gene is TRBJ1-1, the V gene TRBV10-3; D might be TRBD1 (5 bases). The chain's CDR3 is CASTGSTGTEAFF. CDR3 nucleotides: TGTGCCTCAACAGGATCAACGGGCACTGAAGCTTTCTTT.